This is a list of T cell receptor beta chains from one sample in a study of chemoradiotherapy in HPV16-positive cancers. Sequenced by immunoSEQ multiplex PCR; TCRdb stores in-frame clones only, minus some. The table lists some 5,000 clones, around 84% of them singletons, with 35% to 45% in the top ten. The sample was gathered from a patient who underwent chemoradiotherapy. The receptors were gathered from a human donor with HPV-associated anogenital cancer. Both conserved end residues are trimmed from each CDR3. D genes are given only for firm matches. A clone size is listed for some rows: how often the clone was seen (once, few, many), or a class if it is expanded.

.	.	TRBV4-1	TRBJ1-1	ASSHQTTVNTEAF
TRBD1	.	TRBV5-1	TRBJ2-6	ASGPGTGILSGANVLT
.	few	TRBV6-5	TRBJ1-2	ASKYKYGYT
.	.	TRBV6-5	TRBJ2-3	ASRPFRGLTDTQY
TRBD1	.	TRBV7-9	TRBJ1-4	ASSPQGAANEKLF
TRBD1	.	TRBV5-1	TRBJ1-4	ASSLEQGKLF
.	.	TRBV5-1	TRBJ2-6	ASSLVGSSGANVLT
.	once	TRBV19	TRBJ2-6	ASARKTSGANVLT
TRBD1	.	TRBV6-5	TRBJ1-2	ASSNRQGGLYGYT
.	.	TRBV18	TRBJ2-5	ASSRGHQETQY
.	.	TRBV9	TRBJ1-5	ASSVVRQGNQPQH
TRBD2	.	TRBV9	TRBJ2-3	ASSVGTSGRFITDTQY
.	.	TRBV7-3	TRBJ2-6	ASSLGHSGANVLT
TRBD2	.	TRBV4-1	TRBJ2-1	ASSQDPGTNQF
.	.	TRBV9	TRBJ2-5	ASSVGLTGVQETQY
.	few	TRBV21-1	TRBJ1-4	ASSKGPQGLTTNEKLF
.	.	TRBV7-9	TRBJ1-2	ASSWGGQHNYGYT
.	.	TRBV11-2	TRBJ2-3	ASSLKGGATDTQY
.	.	TRBV2	TRBJ2-7	ASSEALGAGFYEQY